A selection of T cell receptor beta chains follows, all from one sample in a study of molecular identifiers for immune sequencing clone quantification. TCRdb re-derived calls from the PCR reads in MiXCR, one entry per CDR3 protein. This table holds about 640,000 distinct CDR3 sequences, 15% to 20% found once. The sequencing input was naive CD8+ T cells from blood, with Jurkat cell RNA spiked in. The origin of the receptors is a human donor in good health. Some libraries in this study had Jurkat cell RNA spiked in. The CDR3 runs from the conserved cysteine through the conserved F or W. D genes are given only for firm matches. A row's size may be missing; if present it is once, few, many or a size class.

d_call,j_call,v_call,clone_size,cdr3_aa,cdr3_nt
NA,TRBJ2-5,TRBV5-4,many,CASSLGGLEETQYF,TGTGCCAGCAGCTTAGGGGGACTCGAAGAGACCCAGTACTTC
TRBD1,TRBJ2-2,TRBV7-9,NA,CASPPRQGATGELFF,TGTGCCAGCCCCCCGAGACAGGGGGCCACCGGGGAGCTGTTTTTT
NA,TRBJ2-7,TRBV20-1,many,CSARDNGRVYEQYF,TGCAGTGCTAGAGATAACGGCAGGGTCTACGAGCAGTACTTC
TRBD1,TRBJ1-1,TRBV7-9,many,CASSPRQGDKVAEAFF,TGTGCCAGCAGCCCGCGACAGGGGGATAAGGTTGCTGAAGCTTTCTTT
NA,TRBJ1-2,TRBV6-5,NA,CASSYSKVGGSGYTF,TGTGCCAGCAGTTACTCGAAAGTAGGGGGGTCTGGCTACACCTTC
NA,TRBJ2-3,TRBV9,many,CASSPSNTDTQYF,TGTGCCAGCAGCCCCTCGAACACAGATACGCAGTATTTT
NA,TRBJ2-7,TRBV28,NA,CASEQGLSSYEQYF,TGTGCCAGCGAACAGGGCCTGAGCTCCTACGAGCAGTACTTC
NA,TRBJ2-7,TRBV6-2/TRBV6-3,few,CASSYGGNGIYEQYF,TGTGCCAGCAGTTATGGGGGGAATGGGATCTACGAGCAGTACTTC
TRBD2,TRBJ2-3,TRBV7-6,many,CASSLPAGPSSDTQYF,TGTGCCAGCAGCTTACCAGCGGGGCCTTCATCAGATACGCAGTATTTT
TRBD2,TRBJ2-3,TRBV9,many,CASSVPLAGGPDTQYF,TGTGCCAGCAGCGTGCCACTAGCGGGAGGACCAGATACGCAGTATTTT
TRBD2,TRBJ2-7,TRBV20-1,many,CSAGELAGVLSYEQYF,TGCAGTGCTGGGGAACTAGCGGGAGTCTTATCCTACGAGCAGTACTTC
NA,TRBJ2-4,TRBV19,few,CASSLAKNIQYF,TGTGCCAGTAGTTTAGCCAAAAACATTCAGTACTTC
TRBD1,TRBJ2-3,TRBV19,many,CASNRDSSTDTQYF,TGTGCCAGTAACCGGGACAGTTCCACAGATACGCAGTATTTT
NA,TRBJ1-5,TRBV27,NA,CASSPTGPRAQPQHF,TGTGCCAGCAGTCCTACCGGACCCCGTGCTCAGCCCCAGCATTTT
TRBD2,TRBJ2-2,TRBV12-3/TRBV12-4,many,CASRGTSGGEPNTGELFF,TGTGCCAGCAGAGGTACTAGCGGGGGAGAACCGAACACCGGGGAGCTGTTTTTT
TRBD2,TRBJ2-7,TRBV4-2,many,CASSQRLAGEYEQYF,TGTGCCAGCAGCCAACGACTAGCGGGAGAGTACGAGCAGTACTTC
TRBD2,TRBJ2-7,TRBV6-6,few,CAHGGSTYEQYF,TGTGCCCACGGGGGGTCCACCTACGAGCAGTACTTC
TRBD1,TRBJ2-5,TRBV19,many,CASSITGGTETQYF,TGTGCCAGTAGTATCACAGGGGGCACCGAGACCCAGTACTTC
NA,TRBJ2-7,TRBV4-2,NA,CASSPGGGLFTYEQYF,TGTGCCAGCAGCCCTGGGGGAGGACTATTCACCTACGAGCAGTACTTC
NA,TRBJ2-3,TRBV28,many,CASSLLLGGAGGDTQYF,TGTGCCAGCAGTTTACTTCTGGGGGGGGCCGGAGGAGATACGCAGTATTTT
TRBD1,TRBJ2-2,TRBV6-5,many,CASSPSPGQGAAGELFF,TGTGCCAGCAGCCCCAGCCCGGGACAGGGGGCAGCCGGGGAGCTGTTTTTT
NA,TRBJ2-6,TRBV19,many,CASSIDTAIGSTGANVLTF,TGTGCCAGTAGTATCGACACCGCAATAGGGAGTACTGGGGCCAACGTCCTGACTTTC
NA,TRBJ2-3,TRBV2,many,CASSGPKDVADTQYF,TGTGCCAGCAGTGGCCCGAAGGATGTCGCAGATACGCAGTATTTT
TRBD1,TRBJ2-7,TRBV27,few,CASSLWQGADEQYF,TGTGCCAGCAGTTTATGGCAGGGGGCGGACGAGCAGTACTTC
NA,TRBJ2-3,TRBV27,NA,CASSQGFEPDTQYF,TGTGCCAGCAGCCAAGGCTTCGAGCCAGATACGCAGTATTTT
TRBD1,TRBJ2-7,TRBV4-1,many,CASSQGTGTYEQYF,TGCGCCAGCAGCCAAGGGACAGGTACCTACGAGCAGTACTTC
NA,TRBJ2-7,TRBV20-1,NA,CSARAGPGQRESYEQYF,TGCAGTGCTAGAGCCGGACCGGGACAACGGGAATCCTACGAGCAGTACTTC
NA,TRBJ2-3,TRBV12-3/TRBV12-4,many,CASSETRTDTQYF,TGTGCCAGCAGTGAGACGCGCACAGATACGCAGTATTTT
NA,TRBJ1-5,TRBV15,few,CATSPTPDTLNQPQHF,TGTGCCACCAGCCCCACCCCGGACACACTCAATCAGCCCCAGCATTTT
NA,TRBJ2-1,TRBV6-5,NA,CASSPGPPKNNEQFF,TGTGCCAGCAGTCCGGGACCCCCGAAAAACAATGAGCAGTTCTTC
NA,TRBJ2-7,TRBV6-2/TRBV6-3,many,CASSLTENYEQYF,TGTGCCAGCAGTTTGACAGAGAACTACGAGCAGTACTTC
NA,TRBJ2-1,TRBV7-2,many,CASSLEAHPYNEQFF,TGTGCCAGCAGCTTAGAGGCCCACCCATACAATGAGCAGTTCTTC
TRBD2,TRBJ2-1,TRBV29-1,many,CSVPRLAGGYEQFF,TGCAGCGTTCCAAGACTAGCGGGAGGGTATGAGCAGTTCTTC
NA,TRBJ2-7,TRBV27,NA,CASSSSGYGQYF,TGTGCCAGCAGTTCCTCGGGGTACGGGCAGTACTTC
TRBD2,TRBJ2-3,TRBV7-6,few,CASSSRTSGRDTDTQYF,TGTGCCAGCAGCTCCAGGACTAGCGGGAGGGACACAGATACGCAGTATTTT